This T cell receptor beta chain was found in a study of blood T cell repertoires in COVID-19 (dated by TCRdb to between 2020 and 2021). About the study as a whole: Collaborator samples came from the United States, Italy and Spain and covered acute and convalescent phases of COVID-19. The samples were drawn from the first 160 participants of the ongoing ImmuneRACE study and from 950 to 1,500 subjects provided by 6 global collaborators. Where HLA class I and class II types were available, the types were taken from metadata supplied by the sample provider, not from assay-based typing. Deeply sampled blood TCRbeta repertoires from subjects exposed to, actively infected with, or recovered from COVID-19 were included in the dataset. The material from the prospective study consisted of cDNA or gDNA derived from T cells, B-cell-depleted T cells, or PBMCs. The repertoires were made available in a free public database intended to serve as a resource for research on the immune response to SARS-CoV-2. The sample metadata nearly always contained a de-identified subject ID, COVID-19 status, age in years and sex.

In Seattle, one collaborating source enrolled patients while the infection was active and tracked those patients longitudinally over the course of disease. The collaborating institutions used their own protocols to collect whole blood in K2EDTA tubes. Collaborator samples were shipped for TCRbeta analysis as frozen whole blood, isolated PBMCs, or DNA extracted from either sample type. TCRbeta CDR3 regions were amplified from genomic DNA using the immunoSEQ Assay, a bias-controlled multiplex PCR. Per the authors' processing: The number of nucleated cells in each sample was estimated by amplification of reference gene primers within the assay. To quantify the absolute abundance of each unique TCRbeta CDR3 rearrangement, sequence reads were collapsed and filtered. Productive Simpson clonality was computed per sample as the square root of Simpson's diversity index over productive rearrangements. TCRdb stores this immuneACCESS table with in-frame sequences only. Part of the clones is absent; in the studies checked, under half of the shortfall reflects unresolved V genes, and no reason is known for the rest. That table furnishes V, J and clone size, whereas the DNA furnished D and trimming. Within this sample are about 57,000 clones, with about 85% of them counted one time only. Roughly 21% of the sample belongs to the ten largest clones.

In regard to this clone: Its antigen remains unidentified. One base away there is no much larger clone; base qualities are not given.

From the germline V gene, CDR1 is SGHDT and CDR2 is YYEEEE. The CDR3 contains 14 residues, cysteine and phenylalanine counted. CDR3 DNA only is kept here, 42 bases in frame from base 1. V trim: 2 bases; J trim: 4 bases; unmatched bases: 5. The paper as a whole reports these results and caveats: Clinical and demographic metadata were provided uncurated, with the amount varying by source and participant.

The TCR originated in an elderly woman with COVID-19, enrolled during active disease. Recombination linked TRBV5-6 to TRBJ1-2, and 7 junctional nucleotides match TRBD1. The specimen was peripheral blood. The nucleotide sequence is TGTGCCAGCAGCTTACCGGGACAGAGCTATGGCTACACCTTC. Its protein reads: CASSLPGQSYGYTF.